This T cell receptor (beta chain) is drawn from a study of cytomegalovirus exposure and HLA in healthy donors. PCR involved 60 Vbeta and 13 Jbeta primers. TCRdb's table, derived via immunoSEQ multiplex PCR, lists solely in-frame clones and lacks some. Of 170,000 or so clones in the sample, under 90% were seen once. The V gene's germline CDR1 is MGHDK and CDR2 SYGVNS. CDR3 length equals 15 residues. Germline trimming cut 4 bases from V and 1 base from J; bases unmatched to any gene: 4. This chain uses TRBV25-1 with TRBJ2-5, with 9 bases matching TRBD2. Sequenced material: PBMCs. The source of this sequence is a young man in good health and CMV-seronegative. CDR3 in amino acids: CASSGRGGLQETQYF. The CDR3 bases are TGTGCCAGCAGTGGGCGGGGGGGCCTCCAAGAGACCCAGTACTTC.